The next 16 T cell receptor beta chains were all read from a single sample in a study of cytomegalovirus exposure and HLA in healthy donors. The PCR had 60 Vbeta and 13 Jbeta primers. Assay used: immunoSEQ multiplex PCR; TCRdb lists only in-frame clones, some missing. The sample carries over 150,000 clones, 70% to 90% recorded once. Sequenced: PBMCs. The receptor set was obtained from a man aged 25-45 years in good health and CMV-seropositive.

The V and J genes are TRBV5-6 and TRBJ2-6; TRBD1 is a possible D gene (5 bases). The CDR3 loop spans 17 amino acids. The V and J ends lost 2 bases and 2 bases respectively, with 14 bases between them. The germline CDR1 and CDR2 sequences are SGHDT and YYEEEE. CDR3 sequence (DNA): TGTGCCAGCAGCTTACCCACCGGACAAGCTGGGGCCAACGTCCTGACTTTC. It is translated as CASSLPTGQAGANVLTF. Using reference TRBV5-6 and TRBJ2-6 for the parts outside the CDR3, the full variable domain is DAGVTQSPTHLIKTRGQQVTLRCSPKSGHDTVSWYQQALGQGPQFIFQYYEEEERQRGNFPDRFSGHQFPNYSSELNVNALLLGDSALYLCASSLPTGQAGANVLTFGAGSRLTVL.

V usage is TRBV7-2 and J usage is TRBJ1-1; 7 positions match TRBD1. Trimming at V came to 3 bases and at J to 6 bases, leaving 10 bases not matched to a gene. This CDR3 is 15 amino acids long. Germline loops: CDR1 SGHTA, CDR2 FQGNSA. CDR3 DNA sequence: TGTGCCAGCAGCTTCCGACAGGGAGGATTCCCTGAAGCTTTCTTT. Its translation is CASSFRQGGFPEAFF.

This clone was picked up one time. V and J are TRBV5-4 and TRBJ2-5; D unresolved. Germline CDR1 SGHNT, CDR2 YYREEE (reference sequence). The CDR3 has 12 amino acids. Trimming left V 0 bases short and J 5 bases short, with 5 bases between. The CDR3, as DNA: TGTGCCAGCAGCTTGGCCCTGGAGACCCAGTACTTC. It is translated as CASSLALETQYF.

V is TRBV15 and J is TRBJ2-7, with 14 bases aligning to TRBD2. CDR1 and CDR2 from the germline V gene are LNHNV and YYDKDF (reference sequence). The CDR3 runs 15 residues. V lost 0 bases and J lost 11; bases outside the gene matches: 6. DNA for the CDR3: TGTGCCACCAGCAGAGATCAGGGGACTAGCGGGAGAAAGTACTTC. It codes for CATSRDQGTSGRKYF.

The genes are TRBV9 and TRBJ2-5; 10 positions agree with TRBD1. The CDR3 length is 16 residues. J gave up 4 bases and V 4 bases, and 10 bases lay outside the gene matches. The germline CDR1 and CDR2 sequences are SGDLS and YYNGEE. The DNA for the CDR3 is TGTGCCAGCAGCCTAAGCGACAGGGGGCCTCGAGAGACCCAGTACTTC. Protein sequence: CASSLSDRGPRETQYF.

V gene TRBV7-2 combines with J gene TRBJ2-3, with D hard to call. Germline CDR1 is SGHTA and CDR2 is FQGNSA. The V end lost 0 bases, the J end lost 4 bases, and 5 bases lay between the germline ends. The CDR3 runs to 13 residues. This CDR3 is CASSLATADTQYF. The CDR3 nucleotides are TGTGCCAGCAGCTTAGCTACGGCAGATACGCAGTATTTT.

This clone has a handful of counts. This specimen includes other DNA sequences encoding the same CDR3. V is TRBV4-3 and J is TRBJ2-1; D possibly corresponds to TRBD2 (5 bases). Germline V lookup: CDR1 LGHNA, CDR2 YSLEER. There are 15 residues in the CDR3. Deletions cut 0 bases from V and 0 bases from J, with 6 bases between. CDR3 sequence (DNA): TGCGCCAGCAGCCAAGATCGGGGCTCCTACAATGAGCAGTTCTTC. As protein: CASSQDRGSYNEQFF.

The chain carries TRBV7-2 and TRBJ2-3; TRBD1 is a possible D gene (6 bases). CDR1 is SGHTA and CDR2 is FQGNSA in the germline V gene. Between the trimmed V and J ends, which lost 4 bases and 4 bases, there was a span of 15 bases. The CDR3 sequence is 15 residues long. The chain's CDR3 is CASSSGVSGPDTQYF. The DNA of the CDR3 is TGTGCCAGCAGCTCAGGGGTCTCCGGCCCAGATACGCAGTATTTT.

The chain employs TRBV19 and TRBJ1-5; TRBD1 matches at 8 bases. Germline lookup yields CDR1 LNHDA and CDR2 SQIVND (reference sequence). The CDR3 is 15 residues long. Losses at the gene ends were 1 base for V and 6 bases for J; bases not matched to a gene: 5. Here the CDR3 DNA reads TGTGCCAGTAGTATAGCTGACAGGGGCGGTCAGCCCCAGCATTTT. It codes for CASSIADRGGQPQHF.

This chain's CDR3 is CASSQGGTGADGYTF. CDR3 DNA: TGTGCCAGCAGCCAAGGGGGGACAGGGGCAGATGGCTACACCTTC. The J gene is TRBJ1-2, the V gene TRBV4-2, with 10 positions matching TRBD1. Germline CDR1 and CDR2: LGHNA and YNFKEQ. The ends lost 1 base at V and 6 bases at J; junction bases unmatched: 5. The CDR3 loop spans 15 amino acids.

V is TRBV9 and J is TRBJ1-3, with 7 bases matching TRBD1. The CDR3 covers 17 residues. In germline, CDR1 is SGDLS, CDR2 YYNGEE. Trimming took 4 bases from V and 3 from J; bases not matched to a gene: 13. CDR3: CASSSTTGRRYGNTIYF. The CDR3 DNA follows: TGTGCCAGCAGCTCCACGACAGGGAGGCGTTATGGAAACACCATATATTTT.

This clone was observed once. The genes are TRBV11-3 and TRBJ2-1; weak D call: TRBD2 (6 bases). This CDR3 is 14 amino acids long. Per germline, CDR1 SGHNT and CDR2 YENEEA. Deletions cut 5 bases from V and 3 bases from J, with 11 bases between. The chain's CDR3 is CASSQGGIYNEQFF. Written as DNA, the CDR3 is TGTGCCAGCAGCCAAGGAGGGATCTACAATGAGCAGTTCTTC.

The chain links TRBV6-5 to TRBJ1-1; D may be TRBD1 (6 bases). This CDR3 is built from 14 residues. The V end lost 6 bases, the J end lost 1 base, and 12 bases lay between the germline ends. CDR1 MNHEY and CDR2 SVGAGI come from the germline V gene. The CDR3 sequence is CASRDPQGNTEAFF. CDR3 nucleotides: TGTGCCAGCAGAGACCCACAGGGGAACACTGAAGCTTTCTTT.

The chain carries TRBV19 and TRBJ1-2, with D possibly being TRBD1 (5 bases). Trimming took 3 bases from V and 6 from J, leaving 14 bases between them. The germline V gene encodes CDR1 LNHDA and CDR2 SQIVND (reference sequence). The CDR3 totals 14 residues. CDR3 protein: CASSIPRVRDGYTF. The CDR3 coding sequence is TGTGCCAGTAGTATCCCCAGGGTTCGGGATGGCTACACCTTC. Based on the CDR3 plus reference TRBV19 and TRBJ1-2, the full variable domain is DGGITQSPKYLFRKEGQNVTLSCEQNLNHDAMYWYRQDPGQGLRLIYYSQIVNDFQKGDIAEGYSVSREKKESFPLTVTSAQKNPTAFYLCASSIPRVRDGYTFGSGTRLTVV.

This rearrangement joins TRBV15 to TRBJ2-7, with TRBD2 matching 12 bases. Unmatched junction bases numbered 4, after V lost 3 bases and J lost 4 bases. The CDR3 length is 15 residues. Looked up from germline, CDR1 is LNHNV and CDR2 is YYDKDF (reference sequence). CDR3 protein: CATSSRLAGVYEQYF. CDR3 nucleotides: TGTGCCACCAGCAGCCGACTAGCGGGAGTATACGAGCAGTACTTC.

CDR3 sequence (DNA): TGTGCCAGCAGCTTTACTAGCGGGATTAGGTATGAGCAGTTCTTC. Protein sequence: CASSFTSGIRYEQFF. The rearrangement links TRBV13 to TRBJ2-1; TRBD2 matches 10 bases. Germline CDR1 and CDR2: PRHDT and FYEKMQ (reference sequence). CDR3 length: 15 amino acids. Losses at the gene ends were 3 bases for V and 8 bases for J; bases not matched to a gene: 7. The variable domain in full, with the rest retrieved from reference TRBV13 and TRBJ2-1, is AAGVIQSPRHLIKEKRETATLKCYPIPRHDTVYWYQQGPGQDPQFLISFYEKMQSDKGSIPDRFSAQQFSDYHSELNMSSLELGDSALYFCASSFTSGIRYEQFFGPGTRLTVL.